This T cell receptor beta chain was profiled in a study of blood T cell repertoires in COVID-19. Study-level background: The United States, Italy and Spain were the sources of the acute and convalescent COVID-19 samples.

Participants were aged about 18 to 89 years, lived in under 30 US areas, and enrolled virtually. Each participant's cohort was designated according to participant-reported clinical history. The germline V gene encodes CDR1 SNHLY and CDR2 FYNNEI. The CDR3 runs 14 residues. V was pared by 6 bases and J by 8 bases, with 17 bases between. TCRdb keeps only in-frame clones here, not all; method: immunoSEQ multiplex PCR. The data hold just over 300,000 clones, with 90% observed a single time. This clone has only a few counts. This chain connects TRBV2 to TRBJ2-4, with D unresolved. The origin of this receptor is a woman under 30 with acute COVID-19. The specimen sequenced was PBMCs or T cells enriched from blood (not recorded which). This chain's CDR3 is CASRRSASEDIQYF. The CDR3 nucleotides read TGTGCCAGCAGGAGAAGCGCCAGCGAGGACATTCAGTACTTC.